Sequencing of this TCR beta chain was carried out in a study of cytotoxic CD8 clonotypes in ibrutinib-treated CLL. Trimming took 3 bases from V and 10 from J, leaving 12 bases between them. The CDR3 extends over 12 amino acids. Germline CDR1 and CDR2: LNHDA and SQIVND (reference sequence). Findings and limits, study-wide: Public clonotypes were uncommon and contracted or stayed stable on treatment.

Points on this clone: Its antigen remains unknown.

Profiling relied on immunoSEQ multiplex PCR, and the TCRdb table lists in-frame clones only, not all of them. Altogether roughly 250,000 clones are present, around three quarters being singletons, with the ten largest covering roughly 14%. This receptor was taken from a human donor with chronic lymphocytic leukemia. Source: PBMCs, taken after 24 months of ibrutinib treatment. The genes are TRBV19 and TRBJ1-1; D remains ambiguous. CDR3 residues: CASSIAGIGAFF. For the CDR3, the DNA is TGTGCCAGTAGTATTGCGGGAATTGGAGCTTTCTTT. Complete variable domain (other parts from reference TRBV19 and TRBJ1-1): DGGITQSPKYLFRKEGQNVTLSCEQNLNHDAMYWYRQDPGQGLRLIYYSQIVNDFQKGDIAEGYSVSREKKESFPLTVTSAQKNPTAFYLCASSIAGIGAFFGQGTRLTVV.